These T cell receptor beta chains were read from a single sample in a study of blood T cells in healthy people across ages. TCRdb processed the 5' RACE reads anew with MiXCR; each CDR3 protein has one entry. Altogether about 970,000 distinct CDR3 sequences are present, roughly 51% being singletons, with the ten largest covering 20% to 25%. The source material was blood. The receptor set was obtained from a woman aged 55-70 years in good health. CDR3s include the opening cysteine and the closing phenylalanine or tryptophan. D genes are given only for firm matches. Clone size is given for some rows only: seen once, a few or many times, or a class if the clone is expanded.

v_call	j_call	clone_size	d_call	cdr3_aa	cdr3_nt
TRBV29-1	TRBJ2-5	once	NA	CSVDRRGVNNEQYF	TGCAGCGTTGATAGGAGGGGGGTAAACAATGAGCAGTACTTC
TRBV28	TRBJ2-3	NA	TRBD2	CASSSVASGSFGESTDTQYF	TGTGCCAGCAGCTCGGTGGCTAGCGGGAGTTTTGGGGAGAGCACAGATACGCAGTATTTT
TRBV7-9	TRBJ2-7	NA	TRBD1	CASSLDLGQGSSEQYF	TGTGCCAGCAGCTTAGATCTCGGACAGGGTTCCTCCGAGCAGTACTTC
TRBV14	TRBJ2-7	few	NA	CASSPLLQGEQYF	TGTGCCAGCAGCCCCCTGCTGCAGGGCGAGCAGTACTTC
TRBV5-1	TRBJ1-1	NA	TRBD1	CASSRDRMNTEAFF	TGCGCCAGCAGCCGGGACAGGATGAACACTGAAGCTTTCTTT
TRBV12-3/TRBV12-4	TRBJ2-5	NA	TRBD2	CASSFMIAEAGVREETQYF	TGTGCCAGCAGTTTTATGATCGCGGAAGCGGGAGTTAGAGAAGAGACCCAGTACTTC
TRBV7-9	TRBJ1-5	NA	NA	CASSPDSGHQPQHF	TGTGCCAGCAGTCCGGACAGCGGCCACCAGCCCCAGCATTTT
TRBV5-1	TRBJ2-7	few	TRBD2	CASSPRGGSNHYEQYF	TGCGCCAGCAGCCCCCGGGGCGGGAGTAATCACTACGAGCAGTACTTC
TRBV29-1	TRBJ2-5	NA	TRBD1	CSARPGQSLQYF	TGCAGCGCCCGACCGGGACAGTCGTTGCAGTACTTC
TRBV7-2	TRBJ1-2	NA	NA	CASSFGHYGYTF	TGTGCCAGCAGCTTCGGACACTATGGCTACACCTTC
TRBV4-1	TRBJ2-7	few	NA	CASSHLGPNEQYF	TGCGCCAGCAGCCATCTGGGGCCCAACGAGCAGTACTTC
TRBV7-9	TRBJ2-3	NA	TRBD2	CASSFWTSGSDTQYF	TGTGCCAGCAGCTTCTGGACTAGCGGATCAGATACGCAGTATTTT
TRBV12-5	TRBJ2-1	NA	NA	CASGLATGLRNEQFF	TGTGCTAGTGGTTTGGCCACGGGTTTGCGGAATGAGCAGTTCTTC
TRBV6-2/TRBV6-3	TRBJ2-7	few	TRBD2	CASSQLAGGVDEQYF	TGTGCCAGCAGTCAGTTAGCGGGAGGGGTCGACGAGCAGTACTTC
TRBV11-2	TRBJ1-2	NA	NA	CASSLEARTYGYTF	TGTGCCAGCAGCTTAGAGGCCAGGACCTATGGCTACACCTTC
TRBV21-1	TRBJ1-2	NA	NA	CASSKSFGAESILNYGYTF	TGTGCCAGCAGCAAATCTTTCGGGGCAGAGAGTATACTTAACTATGGCTACACCTTC
TRBV29-1	TRBJ2-6	few	NA	CSCTTRNSGANVLTF	TGCAGCTGCACTACGAGGAATTCTGGGGCCAACGTCCTGACTTTC
TRBV18	TRBJ1-1	NA	NA	CASSPRGTGSNTEAFF	TGTGCCAGCTCACCAAGGGGAACGGGCTCGAACACTGAAGCTTTCTTT
TRBV6-2/TRBV6-3	TRBJ2-3	many	NA	CASSTPTDTQYF	TGTGCCAGCAGTACCCCGACAGATACGCAGTATTTT
TRBV24-1	TRBJ1-2	few	NA	CATSGEGGGYTF	TGTGCCACCAGTGGGGAGGGCGGAGGCTACACCTTC
TRBV25-1	TRBJ2-1	NA	TRBD2	CASSDTTSGHNEQFF	TGTGCCAGCAGTGACACGACTAGCGGTCACAATGAGCAGTTCTTC
TRBV6-2/TRBV6-3	TRBJ2-7	NA	NA	CASSPKDPFTYEQYF	TGTGCCAGCAGCCCTAAAGACCCGTTTACCTACGAGCAGTACTTC
TRBV4-1	TRBJ1-3	NA	NA	CASSPDRASGNTIYF	TGCGCCAGCAGCCCGGACCGGGCTTCTGGAAACACCATATATTTT
TRBV7-9	TRBJ2-1	NA	NA	CASSPVGREQFF	TGTGCCAGCAGCCCCGTGGGACGCGAGCAGTTCTTC
TRBV15	TRBJ2-1	NA	TRBD2	CATSRDPGLAEYNEQFF	TGTGCCACCAGCAGAGACCCGGGACTAGCGGAATACAATGAGCAGTTCTTC
TRBV20-1	TRBJ2-1	NA	TRBD2	CSARSPGLAGGLAYNEQFF	TGCAGTGCCAGGAGCCCGGGACTAGCGGGAGGGCTAGCGTACAATGAGCAGTTCTTC
TRBV20-1	TRBJ1-5	NA	NA	CSAREQGRGRNQPQHF	TGCAGTGCTAGAGAACAGGGCCGGGGGCGCAATCAGCCCCAGCATTTT
TRBV10-3	TRBJ1-5	few	NA	CAISDQELSNQPQHF	TGTGCCATCAGTGACCAGGAATTGAGCAATCAGCCCCAGCATTTT
TRBV6-1	TRBJ1-1	few	NA	CASSRSQGGTEAFF	TGTGCCAGCAGCCGGTCTCAAGGGGGCACTGAAGCTTTCTTT
TRBV7-2	TRBJ2-7	NA	NA	CASRSFRTVAYNEQYF	TGTGCCAGCAGGAGTTTTAGGACAGTAGCCTACAATGAGCAGTACTTC
TRBV5-6	TRBJ2-7	NA	TRBD1	CASSWPGQGLGEQYF	TGTGCCAGCAGCTGGCCCGGACAGGGGCTGGGAGAGCAGTACTTC
TRBV4-1	TRBJ2-1	NA	TRBD2	CASSPILAGREASYNEQFF	TGCGCCAGCAGTCCCATTCTAGCGGGGAGGGAGGCATCCTACAATGAGCAGTTCTTC
TRBV7-8	TRBJ2-5	NA	NA	CASSTFLQGTETQYF	TGTGCCAGCAGCACATTTTTACAGGGTACAGAGACCCAGTACTTC
TRBV28	TRBJ2-7	few	TRBD2	CASSPWTSGSDEQYF	TGTGCCAGCAGTCCGTGGACTAGCGGGAGCGACGAGCAGTACTTC
TRBV19	TRBJ2-4	NA	NA	CASSPDFTPIAKNIQYF	TGTGCCAGTAGTCCGGACTTTACACCTATAGCCAAAAACATTCAGTACTTC
TRBV4-2	TRBJ2-7	few	NA	CASSQRLAFYEQYF	TGTGCCAGCAGCCAACGGCTAGCGTTTTACGAGCAGTACTTC
TRBV18	TRBJ2-3	NA	NA	CASSPVAGRTDTQYF	TGTGCCAGCTCACCAGTTGCGGGACGAACAGATACGCAGTATTTT
TRBV4-1	TRBJ1-2	NA	NA	CASSQDIDGYYGYTF	TGCGCCAGCAGCCAAGACATTGACGGATACTATGGCTACACCTTC
TRBV4-3	TRBJ2-7	few	NA	CASKPGARSYEQYF	TGCGCCAGCAAACCCGGGGCGCGGAGCTACGAGCAGTACTTC
TRBV29-1	TRBJ2-7	NA	NA	CSVEVGTTYEQYF	TGCAGCGTTGAGGTCGGGACGACCTACGAGCAGTACTTC
TRBV7-2	TRBJ2-3	NA	NA	CASSFLGRTDTQYF	TGTGCCAGCAGCTTCCTGGGCAGGACAGATACGCAGTATTTT
TRBV2	TRBJ2-7	few	NA	CASREGHPMTYEQYF	TGTGCCAGCAGGGAGGGACACCCTATGACCTACGAGCAGTACTTC
TRBV5-6	TRBJ2-5	NA	NA	CASSLEHETQYF	TGTGCCAGCAGCTTGGAGCATGAGACCCAGTACTTC
TRBV28	TRBJ1-5	NA	TRBD1	CASSLGGQRDQPQHF	TGTGCCAGCAGTTTAGGGGGACAGAGGGACCAGCCCCAGCATTTT
TRBV6-2/TRBV6-3	TRBJ2-7	NA	TRBD1	CASELGQGRGEQYF	TGTGCCAGCGAATTAGGACAGGGCCGAGGGGAGCAGTACTTC
TRBV5-1	TRBJ2-7	NA	NA	CASSAEGYEQYF	TGCGCCAGCAGCGCCGAGGGTTACGAGCAGTACTTC
TRBV25-1	TRBJ2-3	few	TRBD2	CASSEEVGRDPDTQYF	TGTGCCAGCAGTGAAGAAGTCGGGAGGGACCCAGATACGCAGTATTTT
TRBV2	TRBJ2-3	once	NA	CASTPTGVTDTQYF	TGTGCCTCTACTCCGACGGGAGTCACAGATACGCAGTATTTT
TRBV5-1	TRBJ1-1	once	NA	CASSLERVLGDTEAFF	TGCGCCAGCAGCTTGGAGAGGGTCCTAGGTGACACTGAAGCTTTCTTT
TRBV12-3/TRBV12-4	TRBJ1-6	NA	NA	CASSARRGSPLHF	TGTGCCAGCAGTGCCCGTAGAGGGTCACCCCTCCACTTT
TRBV5-6	TRBJ2-1	NA	NA	CASSLFGFGEQFF	TGTGCCAGCAGCTTGTTCGGGTTCGGTGAGCAGTTCTTC
TRBV7-2	TRBJ2-3	few	NA	CASSLVVSGTDTQYF	TGTGCCAGCAGCTTAGTGGTATCAGGCACAGATACGCAGTATTTT
TRBV5-6	TRBJ2-1	NA	NA	CASSFVSDEQFF	TGTGCCAGCAGCTTTGTCTCGGATGAGCAGTTCTTC
TRBV29-1	TRBJ1-2	NA	TRBD1	CSVERTGFNYGYTF	TGCAGCGTTGAGCGGACAGGGTTCAACTATGGCTACACCTTC
TRBV7-9	TRBJ2-7	NA	TRBD2	CASSSTASGRGRATSEQYF	TGTGCCAGCAGCTCCACCGCTAGCGGGAGAGGTAGGGCTACGTCCGAGCAGTACTTC